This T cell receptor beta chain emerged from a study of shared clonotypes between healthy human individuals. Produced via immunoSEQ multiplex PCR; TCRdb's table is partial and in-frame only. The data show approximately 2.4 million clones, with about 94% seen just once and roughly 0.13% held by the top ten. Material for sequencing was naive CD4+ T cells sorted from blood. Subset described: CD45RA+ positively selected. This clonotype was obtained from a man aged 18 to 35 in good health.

The CDR3 spells CASSLVGGDGYTF. DNA of the CDR3: TGCGCCAGCAGCTTGGTCGGGGGCGATGGCTACACCTTC. The chain has TRBV5-1 and TRBJ1-2; a possible D gene is TRBD1 (6 bases). The V end was cut by 0 bases, the J end by 6 bases, with 9 bases between. Germline CDR1 and CDR2: SGHRS and YFSETQ. The CDR3 covers 13 residues.